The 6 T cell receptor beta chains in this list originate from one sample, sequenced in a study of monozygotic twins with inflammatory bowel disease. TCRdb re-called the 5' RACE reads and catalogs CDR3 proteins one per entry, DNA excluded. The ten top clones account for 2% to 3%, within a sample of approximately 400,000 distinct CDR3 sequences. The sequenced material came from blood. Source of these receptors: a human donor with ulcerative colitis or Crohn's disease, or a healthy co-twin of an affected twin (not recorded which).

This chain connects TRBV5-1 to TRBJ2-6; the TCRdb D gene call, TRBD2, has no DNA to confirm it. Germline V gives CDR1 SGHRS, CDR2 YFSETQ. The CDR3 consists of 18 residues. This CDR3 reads CASSLEVAGGSGANVLTF.

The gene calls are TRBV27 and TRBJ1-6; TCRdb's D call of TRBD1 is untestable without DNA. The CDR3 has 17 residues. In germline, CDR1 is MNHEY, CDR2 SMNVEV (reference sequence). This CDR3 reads CASSFQGVDSYNSPLHF.

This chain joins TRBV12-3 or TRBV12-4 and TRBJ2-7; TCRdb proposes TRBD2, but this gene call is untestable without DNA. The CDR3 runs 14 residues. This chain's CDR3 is CASSLGGLSNEQYF.

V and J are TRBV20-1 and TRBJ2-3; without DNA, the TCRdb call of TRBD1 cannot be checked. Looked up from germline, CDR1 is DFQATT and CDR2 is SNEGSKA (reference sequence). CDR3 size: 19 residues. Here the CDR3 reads CSANDRGRFTVTATDTQYF.

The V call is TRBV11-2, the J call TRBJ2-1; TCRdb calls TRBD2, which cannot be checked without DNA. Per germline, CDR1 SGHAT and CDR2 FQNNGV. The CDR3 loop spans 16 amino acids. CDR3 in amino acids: CASSLGLAGGRHEQFF.

The CDR3: CSVAWGQNSPLHF. The V gene is TRBV29-1, the J gene TRBJ1-6; lacking DNA, the TRBD1 call made by TCRdb goes unchecked. The CDR3 covers 13 residues. Germline CDR1 reads SQVTM; CDR2 reads ANQGSEA.